The T cell receptor (beta chain) under discussion was sequenced for a study of blood T cell repertoires in COVID-19. About the study: Italy, Spain and the United States were the sources of the convalescent and acute COVID-19 samples. T cells, B-cell-depleted T cells, or PBMCs supplied cDNA or gDNA.

CDR1 is KGHDR and CDR2 is SFDVKD in the germline V gene. The CDR3 consists of 15 residues. With 2 bases removed from V and 3 bases from J, the gap between germline ends came to 12 bases. Assay used: immunoSEQ multiplex PCR; TCRdb lists only in-frame clones, some missing. The data show roughly 80,000 clones, 84% seen once. This chain connects TRBV24-1 to TRBJ1-1; a possible D gene is TRBD1 (6 bases). The sample consisted of peripheral blood. The sequence was obtained from a man over 45 with acute or convalescent COVID-19. CDR3 protein: CATSDSGGSDTEAFF. CDR3 sequence (DNA): TGTGCCACCAGTGATTCGGGGGGCAGCGACACTGAAGCTTTCTTT.